These 9 T cell receptor beta chains came from one sample sequenced in a study of cytomegalovirus exposure and HLA in healthy donors. Vbeta (60) and Jbeta (13) primers were used in the PCR. TCRdb's copy holds only in-frame clones and misses some; the assay was immunoSEQ multiplex PCR. The sample has some 98,000 clones; roughly 77% are singletons. The sample comprised PBMCs. These receptors were obtained from a man in his forties or fifties in good health and CMV-seronegative.

The chain uses TRBV5-1 and TRBJ1-3; 9 nucleotides line up with TRBD1. V shed 0 bases and J 3 bases; nucleotides not matched to a gene: 4. CDR1 is SGHRS and CDR2 is YFSETQ in the germline V gene. There are 16 residues in the CDR3. The CDR3 protein is CASSLDRGLGGNTIYF. The CDR3, as DNA: TGCGCCAGCAGCTTGGACAGGGGGCTTGGTGGAAACACCATATATTTT.

The chain uses TRBV19 and TRBJ1-2; TRBD1 matches at 10 bases. The CDR3 is 14 residues long. Germline loops: CDR1 LNHDA, CDR2 SQIVND (reference sequence). V trimming: 3 bases; J trimming: 4 bases; junction bases outside the gene matches: 2. As DNA, the CDR3 is TGTGCCAGTAGTATCCGGACAGGGGGCTATGGCTACACCTTC. It specifies CASSIRTGGYGYTF.

This clone was detected only a few times. The chain uses TRBV9 and TRBJ1-4; tentatively, D is TRBD1 (6 bases). The length of the CDR3 is 15 residues. Germline-derived CDR1 and CDR2 are SGDLS and YYNGEE. V was trimmed by 0 bases and J by 13 bases, leaving 19 bases between them. In DNA form, the CDR3 reads TGTGCCAGCAGCGTAGAGGGGGGGGCCGATGGTAGACTGTTTTTT. It specifies CASSVEGGADGRLFF.

The rearrangement joins TRBV9 to TRBJ2-1; 9 bases align to TRBD1. This CDR3 comprises 15 residues. Trimming removed 4 bases from V and 1 base from J; junction bases left unmatched: 3. Germline CDR1 is SGDLS and CDR2 is YYNGEE. The CDR3 coding sequence is TGTGCCAGCAGCAGGGACAGGGCTTCCTACAATGAGCAGTTCTTC. Translating it yields CASSRDRASYNEQFF.

The chain couples TRBV11-2 to TRBJ1-3, with D unclear. The CDR3 sequence is 11 residues long. Germline V gene lookup returns CDR1 SGHAT and CDR2 FQNNGV. V dropped 4 bases and J dropped 5 bases, with 3 bases sitting between them. The CDR3 nucleotides read TGTGCCAGCAGCTCCAGAAACACCATATATTTT. Amino acid sequence: CASSSRNTIYF.

This chain connects TRBV6-5 to TRBJ1-6; D uncertain. CDR1 MNHEY and CDR2 SVGAGI come from the germline V gene. Trimming stripped 6 bases from V and 9 bases from J, with 15 bases between. The CDR3 is 14 amino acids. Written as DNA, the CDR3 is TGTGCCAGCAGAGACACCGTCGCCAGTTCACCCCTCCACTTT. It codes for CASRDTVASSPLHF.

V and J are TRBV7-6 and TRBJ2-7, with 7 nucleotides matching TRBD1. Germline V gives CDR1 SGHVS, CDR2 FNYEAQ. Losses at the gene ends were 0 bases for V and 0 bases for J; bases not matched to a gene: 2. The CDR3 totals 15 residues. CDR3: CASSLASGGSYEQYF. DNA for the CDR3: TGTGCCAGCAGCTTAGCTTCAGGGGGCTCCTACGAGCAGTACTTC. The entire variable domain, with the rest obtained from reference TRBV7-6 and TRBJ2-7, is as follows: GAGVSQSPRYKVTKRGQDVALRCDPISGHVSLYWYRQALGQGPEFLTYFNYEAQQDKSGLPNDRFSAERPEGSISTLTIQRTEQRDSAMYRCASSLASGGSYEQYFGPGTRLTVT.

The chain recombines TRBV10-3 with TRBJ1-5; 8 nucleotides line up with TRBD1. The CDR3 extends over 14 amino acids. The germline V gene has CDR1 ENHRY and CDR2 SYGVKD. V lost 4 bases and J lost 9; bases outside the gene matches: 8. This CDR3 reads CAISGTGRTPPQHF. The CDR3 DNA is TGTGCCATCAGTGGGACAGGGAGAACCCCGCCCCAGCATTTT.

The chain employs TRBV27 and TRBJ2-7, with 7 nucleotides matching TRBD2. V shed 4 bases, J shed 0 bases, and the junction held 6 bases outside the gene matches. CDR3 length: 15 residues. Germline loops: CDR1 MNHEY, CDR2 SMNVEV (reference sequence). This CDR3 reads CASSSPGGSSYEQYF. The CDR3 DNA reads as TGTGCCAGCAGTTCCCCGGGGGGTAGCTCCTACGAGCAGTACTTC.